A single sample gave rise to the 26 T cell receptor beta chains below, sequenced in a study of T cells in Graves' hyperthyroidism and ophthalmopathy. Amplified TCR beta CDR3 regions derived from RNA transcripts. First-round RT-PCR of the TCR CDR3 relied on the HTBI primer set. A single record per CDR3 protein comes from TCRdb applying MiXCR to the multiplex PCR reads. The table has around 540,000 distinct CDR3 sequences, roughly 16% seen once. The specimen sequenced was blood. These receptors all come from a woman aged 25 to 39 with Graves' ophthalmopathy.

This clonotype was seen repeatedly, ten times or more. The chain has TRBV28 and TRBJ1-2; perhaps TRBD1 as D (5 bases). V was trimmed by 6 bases and J by 7 bases, leaving 12 bases between them. CDR3 size: 12 residues. Germline V lookup: CDR1 MDHEN, CDR2 SYDVKM. CDR3: CASSRLTGGYTF. The DNA of the CDR3 is TGTGCCAGCAGCCGACTTACAGGTGGCTACACCTTC.

This clonotype showed up many times. This chain connects TRBV20-1 to TRBJ2-7; 16 bases fit TRBD2. The CDR3 is made up of 16 amino acids. V shed 1 base, J shed 5 bases, and the junction held 5 bases outside the gene matches. Germline lookup yields CDR1 DFQATT and CDR2 SNEGSKA (reference sequence). The CDR3 region has the DNA TGCAGTGCTAGAGGGATGGGACTAGCGGGAGGGAACGAGCAGTACTTC. This gives the protein CSARGMGLAGGNEQYF.

This clonotype occurred a few times. The chain carries TRBV5-8 and TRBJ2-3; 8 bases align to TRBD1. Germline loops: CDR1 SGHTS, CDR2 YDEGEE. Trimming removed 1 base from V and 1 base from J; junction bases left unmatched: 5. The CDR3 has 16 residues. DNA for the CDR3: TGTGCCAGCAGCTTGACCAGGGGGCCTGGCACAGATACGCAGTATTTT. It specifies CASSLTRGPGTDTQYF.

This clonotype was seen many times. The chain employs TRBV28 and TRBJ1-1; 7 bases agree with TRBD1. The CDR3 covers 15 residues. From germline, CDR1 is MDHEN and CDR2 SYDVKM. J lost 5 bases, V lost 8 bases, and 14 bases had no gene match. Here the CDR3 reads CASLQDTQGGTEAFF. In DNA form, the CDR3 reads TGTGCCAGCCTCCAAGATACCCAGGGGGGAACTGAAGCTTTCTTT.

With respect to this clonotype: A read error may explain this, as a much larger clone is one base away. DNA for the CDR3: TGCAGTGCGAAGCTGGACAACACGGATACGCAGTATTTT. This gives the protein CSAKLDNTDTQYF. The rearrangement links TRBV20-1 to TRBJ2-3; D may be TRBD1 (5 bases). Germline V CDR1 and CDR2: DFQATT, SNEGSKA (reference sequence). CDR3 size: 13 residues. V was pared by 6 bases and J by 6 bases, with 16 bases between.

The CDR3 protein is CASSFVDRYTDTQYF. The CDR3 DNA sequence: TGTGCCAGCAGTTTTGTGGACCGCTACACAGATACGCAGTATTTT. The genes are TRBV27 and TRBJ2-3; the D is unclear. Germline-derived CDR1 and CDR2 are MNHEY and SMNVEV (reference sequence). The CDR3 runs to 15 residues. V lost 3 bases, J lost 2 bases, and 12 bases lay in between.

This clonotype was seen repeatedly, ten times or more. The rearrangement joins TRBV5-1 to TRBJ2-7; 7 bases are shared with TRBD1. In germline, CDR1 is SGHRS, CDR2 YFSETQ. This CDR3 comprises 14 residues. J gave up 3 bases and V 2 bases, and 5 bases lay outside the gene matches. CDR3 residues: CASSFGQEVYEQYF. CDR3 nucleotide sequence: TGCGCCAGCAGCTTTGGACAGGAGGTCTACGAGCAGTACTTC.

In its sample, this clonotype was seen a few times. The chain joins TRBV9 to TRBJ1-5; 7 bases fit TRBD1. CDR1 is SGDLS, CDR2 YYNGEE, per germline. V dropped 0 bases and J dropped 7; count of bases not matched to a gene: 7. This CDR3 has 15 residues. In nucleotides, the CDR3 is TGTGCCAGCAGCGTAGGGGGGGGGGACAGCCAGCCCCAGCATTTT. Translated, it gives CASSVGGGDSQPQHF.

The V gene is TRBV7-3, the J gene TRBJ1-1; 7 positions agree with TRBD1. The V and J ends lost 2 bases and 2 bases, in that order; junction bases with no gene match: 17. The germline gives CDR1 SGHTA, CDR2 FQGTGA. This CDR3 contains 19 residues. The chain's CDR3 is CASSLFPVGEGAQNTEAFF. Here the CDR3 DNA reads TGTGCCAGCAGCTTATTCCCTGTTGGGGAGGGGGCTCAAAACACTGAAGCTTTCTTT.

This clonotype has only a few counts. The V gene is TRBV19, the J gene TRBJ2-1, with D unclear. Germline V gives CDR1 LNHDA, CDR2 SQIVND (reference sequence). The V and J ends lost 4 bases and 2 bases respectively, with 9 bases between them. CDR3 length: 14 residues. The CDR3 DNA reads TGTGCCAGTAGTACCACAGCACCCTACAATGAGCAGTTCTTC. Its protein is CASSTTAPYNEQFF.

Only one count was recorded for this clonotype. J is TRBJ1-2 and V is TRBV7-9; TRBD1 might be the D (6 bases). The CDR3 is 18 residues long. The V end lost 5 bases, the J end lost 0 bases, and 22 bases lay between the germline ends. Germline CDR1 SEHNR, CDR2 FQNEAQ (reference sequence). The CDR3 loop reads CASSPPHWGASANYGYTF. In nucleotides, the CDR3 is TGTGCCAGCAGCCCACCGCATTGGGGGGCCTCAGCTAACTATGGCTACACCTTC.

This clonotype has at least ten counts. The gene calls are TRBV7-2 and TRBJ1-5, with D uncertain. Trimming pared 5 bases from V and 8 bases from J, leaving 13 bases between. The CDR3 has 13 residues. The germline V gene encodes CDR1 SGHTA and CDR2 FQGNSA. The CDR3 DNA reads as TGTGCCAGCAGCCTTTGGACCGGGGAGCCCCAGCATTTT. Translation gives CASSLWTGEPQHF.

This clonotype has only a few counts. This chain connects TRBV29-1 to TRBJ2-1; TRBD2 matches at 7 bases. The germline V gene encodes CDR1 SQVTM and CDR2 ANQGSEA. V trimming: 6 bases; J trimming: 9 bases; junction bases outside the gene matches: 11. CDR3 size: 13 residues. This chain's CDR3 is CSVDWGGEFEQFF. CDR3 coding DNA: TGCAGCGTCGACTGGGGGGGAGAATTTGAGCAGTTCTTC.

In regard to this clonotype: Mismatch with germline at one junction end may stem from a read error. The chain links TRBV18 to TRBJ2-4, with TRBD2 as a possible D gene (5 bases). The V gene's germline CDR1 is KGHSH and CDR2 LQKENI. The CDR3 is 15 residues long. The CDR3 is CASSPSTLAKSIQYF. CDR3 DNA: TGTGCCAGCTCACCGTCCACGCTAGCCAAAAGCATTCAGTACTTC.

With regard to this clonotype: A much larger clone differs from this one at a single base, so this may be a read error. The rearrangement links TRBV20-1 to TRBJ2-7; the match to TRBD2 covers 10 bases. This CDR3 contains 15 residues. Germline V CDR1 and CDR2: DFQATT, SNEGSKA (reference sequence). The CDR3 spells CSASPSAGGGYEQCF. The CDR3 DNA reads as TGCAGTGCTAGCCCATCAGCGGGAGGGGGGTACGAGCAGTGCTTC.

This clonotype was seen a few times. The gene calls are TRBV28 and TRBJ1-1; D call uncertain. The CDR3 is 12 residues long. Germline CDR1 and CDR2: MDHEN and SYDVKM. Trimming shortened V by 8 bases and J by 2 bases, and 9 bases separated the two germline ends. The chain's CDR3 is CASGPYNTEAFF. The CDR3 nucleotides read TGTGCCAGCGGGCCCTACAACACTGAAGCTTTCTTT.

This clonotype turned up a few times. The DNA for the CDR3 is TGCAGTGCTACGGGCTTCAGGGCCCGCTATGGCTACACCTTC. This codes for CSATGFRARYGYTF. The chain couples TRBV20-1 to TRBJ1-2; the D gene is possibly TRBD1 (5 bases). Germline values: CDR1 DFQATT, CDR2 SNEGSKA (reference sequence). V was pared by 4 bases and J by 4 bases, with 16 bases between. CDR3 size: 14 residues.

This clonotype was seen more than once but under ten times. This chain uses TRBV2 with TRBJ2-7; possibly TRBD2 for D (6 bases). The germline gives CDR1 SNHLY, CDR2 FYNNEI. The CDR3 spans 12 residues. Trimming took 11 bases from V and 9 from J, leaving 20 bases between them. The CDR3 nucleotides are TGTGCCGAAGGGACTGTAGTCGACGTGCAGTACTTC. It specifies CAEGTVVDVQYF.

V and J are TRBV7-6 and TRBJ2-7; D is perhaps TRBD2 (6 bases). Germline V gene data show CDR1 as SGHVS and CDR2 as FNYEAQ. V lost 3 bases and J 5 bases, leaving 20 bases between the germline ends. The CDR3 covers 16 residues. CDR3 protein: CASSLGGGTGLNEQYF. In DNA, the CDR3 is TGTGCCAGCAGCTTGGGTGGCGGGACGGGGCTTAACGAGCAGTACTTC.

CDR3 protein: CASRHGTVNSPLHF. Here the CDR3 DNA reads TGTGCCAGCAGACACGGGACGGTGAATTCACCCCTCCACTTT. The J gene is TRBJ1-6, the V gene TRBV6-1, with D possibly being TRBD1 (5 bases). The V gene's germline CDR1 is MNHNS and CDR2 SASEGT. CDR3 length: 14 amino acids. Trimming stripped 6 bases from V and 7 bases from J, with 13 bases between.

The chain carries TRBV20-1 and TRBJ2-5; weak D call: TRBD2 (6 bases). This CDR3 is built from 15 residues. V was clipped by 0 bases and J by 2 bases, with 13 bases between them. CDR1 is DFQATT and CDR2 is SNEGSKA in the germline V gene (reference sequence). In DNA, the CDR3 is TGCAGTGCTAGAGATGTAGCGGTATCACAAGAGACCCAGTACTTC. It codes for CSARDVAVSQETQYF.

This clonotype was found many times. The chain couples TRBV20-1 to TRBJ2-7; TRBD2 aligns across 10 bases. Germline CDR1 reads DFQATT; CDR2 reads SNEGSKA (reference sequence). The CDR3 spans 15 residues. V lost 2 bases to trimming and J lost 2 bases; unmatched junction nucleotides: 6. CDR3: CSARTIGLAAYEQYF. CDR3 sequence (DNA): TGCAGTGCTAGAACCATTGGACTAGCGGCCTACGAGCAGTACTTC.

This chain links TRBV7-8 with TRBJ2-7; D unclear. CDR1 is SGHVS and CDR2 is FQNEAQ in the germline V gene. The CDR3 covers 14 residues. With 5 bases removed from V and 6 bases from J, the gap between germline ends came to 17 bases. The CDR3 loop is CASSPRRRVGEQYF. CDR3 in DNA: TGTGCCAGCAGCCCCCGGCGTAGGGTGGGCGAGCAGTACTTC. Using reference TRBV7-8 and TRBJ2-7 for the parts outside the CDR3, the full variable domain is GAGVSQSPRYKVAKRGQDVALRCDPISGHVSLFWYQQALGQGPEFLTYFQNEAQLDKSGLPSDRFFAERPEGSVSTLKIQRTQQEDSAVYLCASSPRRRVGEQYFGPGTRLTVT.

This clonotype was detected ten times or more. The chain couples TRBV11-1 to TRBJ2-5; D not resolved. V lost 0 bases and J lost 5, with 16 bases in between. The CDR3 length is 16 residues. Germline assignment: CDR1 SGHAT and CDR2 FQDESV (reference sequence). Here the CDR3 DNA reads TGTGCCAGCAGCTTAGCGAGCGACCGAAAATTGGAGACCCAGTACTTC. Its protein product is CASSLASDRKLETQYF. The full variable domain, rest sourced from reference TRBV11-1 and TRBJ2-5, is EAEVAQSPRYKITEKSQAVAFWCDPISGHATLYWYRQILGQGPELLVQFQDESVVDDSQLPKDRFSAERLKGVDSTLKIQPAELGDSAMYLCASSLASDRKLETQYFGPGTRLLVL.

The chain joins TRBV6-1 to TRBJ2-1, with TRBD2 matching over 12 bases. Per germline, CDR1 MNHNS and CDR2 SASEGT. There are 14 residues in the CDR3. V shed 6 bases, J shed 8 bases, and the junction held 5 bases outside the gene matches. The CDR3, as DNA: TGTGCCAGCAGCCTAGCGGGAGGGAAGGATGAGCAGTTCTTC. Encoded protein: CASSLAGGKDEQFF.

At least ten counts were recorded for this clonotype. The chain recombines TRBV10-2 with TRBJ2-5, with TRBD2 matching 8 bases. The junction had 9 bases not matched to a gene; V was cut back by 3 bases and J by 3 bases. CDR3 length: 16 residues. Germline CDR1 WSHSY, CDR2 SAAADI. In DNA form, the CDR3 reads TGCGCCAGCAGTGAAGAGGTAGCGGGGTGGAAAGAGACCCAGTACTTC. Amino acids: CASSEEVAGWKETQYF.